This T cell receptor beta chain originates from a study of blood T cell repertoires in COVID-19. CDR1 is ENHRY, CDR2 SYGVKD, per germline. This CDR3 is 13 amino acids long. V lost 3 bases, J lost 6 bases, and 4 bases stayed unmatched. This clone was recorded once. Generated by immunoSEQ multiplex PCR, the TCRdb table keeps only in-frame clones and is missing some. The table includes 30,000 to 45,000 clones, roughly 73% detected once. The source is a man in his sixties with acute or convalescent COVID-19. Material for sequencing was peripheral blood. This sequence joins TRBV10-3 and TRBJ2-7, with 8 nucleotides matching TRBD1. In nucleotides, the CDR3 is TGTGCCATCAGTGATTCCACAGGGGGCGAGCAGTACTTC. It codes for CAISDSTGGEQYF.